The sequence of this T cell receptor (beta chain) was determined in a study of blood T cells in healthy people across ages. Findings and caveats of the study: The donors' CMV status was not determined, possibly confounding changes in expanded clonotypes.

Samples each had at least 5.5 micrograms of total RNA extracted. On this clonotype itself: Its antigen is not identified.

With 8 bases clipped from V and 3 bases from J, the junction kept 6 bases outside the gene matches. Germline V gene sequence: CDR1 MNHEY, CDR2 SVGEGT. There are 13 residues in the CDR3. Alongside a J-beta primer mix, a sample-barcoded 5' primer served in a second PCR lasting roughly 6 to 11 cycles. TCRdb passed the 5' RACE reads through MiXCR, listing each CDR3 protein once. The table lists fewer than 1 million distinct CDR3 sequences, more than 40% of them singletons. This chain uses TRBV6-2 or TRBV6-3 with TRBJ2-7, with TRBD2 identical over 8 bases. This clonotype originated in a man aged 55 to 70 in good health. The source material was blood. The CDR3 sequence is CASRTGGDYEQYF. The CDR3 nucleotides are TGTGCCAGCCGAACGGGGGGGGACTACGAGCAGTACTTC.